The 25 T cell receptor beta chains listed next were all sequenced from one sample in a study of long-term antiretroviral therapy in people with HIV. Runs used v3.0 of the immunoSEQ assay and were done at survey level. Repertoires were generated with immunoSEQ multiplex PCR, while TCRdb's copy carries only in-frame clones and drops some. The sample yields some 20,000 clones, more than 70% seen once. The specimen was unsorted PBMCs, collected 0.5 years before starting antiretroviral therapy. All receptors come from a man in his late teens or twenties with HIV.

Only one count was recorded for this clone. The chain combines TRBV5-1 with TRBJ2-7; the D gene could be TRBD1 or TRBD2 (5 bases each). The germline V and J ends were trimmed by 0 bases and 4 bases, with 5 bases remaining between them. CDR3 size: 12 residues. The germline V gene has CDR1 SGHRS and CDR2 YFSETQ. The CDR3 loop reads CASSLGGYEQYF. CDR3 sequence (DNA): TGCGCCAGCAGCTTGGGGGGGTACGAGCAGTACTTC. The whole variable domain, filled in from reference TRBV5-1 and TRBJ2-7, reads KAGVTQTPRYLIKTRGQQVTLSCSPISGHRSVSWYQQTPGQGLQFLFEYFSETQRNKGNFPGRFSGRQFSNSRSEMNVSTLELGDSALYLCASSLGGYEQYFGPGTRLTVT.

The chain combines TRBV25-1 with TRBJ1-5; perhaps TRBD1 as D (6 bases). The CDR3 has 14 amino acids. Germline lookup yields CDR1 MGHDK and CDR2 SYGVNS. Trimming cost V 2 bases and J 8 bases, with 13 bases left between them. Here the CDR3 reads CASSEPGASKPQHF. The CDR3 DNA sequence: TGTGCCAGCAGTGAACCGGGGGCGAGTAAGCCCCAGCATTTT.

V usage is TRBV7-9 and J usage is TRBJ1-2, with a tentative D call TRBD1 (5 bases). CDR1 is SEHNR, CDR2 FQNEAQ, per germline (reference sequence). The CDR3 extends over 15 amino acids. Trimming stripped 5 bases from V and 4 bases from J, with 17 bases between. This CDR3 is CASSKAGQGSYGYTF. The CDR3 DNA reads as TGTGCCAGCAGCAAAGCCGGACAAGGATCCTATGGCTACACCTTC.

This chain connects TRBV7-9 to TRBJ2-7; maybe TRBD1 (6 bases). The germline V gene encodes CDR1 SEHNR and CDR2 FQNEAQ (reference sequence). Trimming left V 3 bases short and J 4 bases short, with 10 bases between. The CDR3 is made up of 13 amino acids. CDR3 amino acids: CASSFKGVYEQYF. For the CDR3, the DNA is TGTGCCAGCAGCTTCAAGGGGGTATACGAGCAGTACTTC.

V usage is TRBV7-3 and J usage is TRBJ2-5, with D tentatively TRBD2 (6 bases). CDR1 and CDR2 (germline): SGHTA, FQGTGA. V was cut by 11 bases and J by 5 bases, with 18 bases left in between. The CDR3 totals 13 residues. CDR3 amino acids: CASSVGSGETQYF. In DNA form, the CDR3 reads TGTGCCTCCTCGGTCGGGAGCGGGGAGACCCAGTACTTC.

The rearrangement joins TRBV28 to TRBJ1-6; D gene ambiguous. CDR1 is MDHEN and CDR2 is SYDVKM in the germline V gene. The CDR3 spans 16 residues. Trimming pared 0 bases from V and 7 bases from J, leaving 13 bases between. DNA for the CDR3: TGTGCCAGCAGTTTATGGAGGGCGGGCCAGAATTCACCCCTCCACTTT. Amino acid sequence: CASSLWRAGQNSPLHF.

This clone was counted a few times. The chain has TRBV21-1 and TRBJ2-7. TRBV21-1 is a documented pseudogene. The CDR3 runs 15 residues. The CDR3 here is CASSSLGGSAYEQYF. The CDR3 DNA reads as TGTGCCAGCAGCTCCCTGGGCGGATCCGCCTACGAGCAGTACTTC.

The rearrangement joins TRBV7-6 to TRBJ1-1; perhaps TRBD1 as D (6 bases). Trimming left V 2 bases short and J 1 base short, with 11 bases between. The CDR3 has 15 residues. CDR1 and CDR2 from the germline V gene are SGHVS and FNYEAQ. DNA of the CDR3: TGTGCCAGCAGCTTAAACCCGACAGGGAACACTGAAGCTTTCTTT. It encodes CASSLNPTGNTEAFF.

This sequence joins TRBV5-8 and TRBJ1-2; D not resolved. Germline V CDR1 and CDR2: SGHTS, YDEGEE. The length of the CDR3 is 15 residues. V was trimmed by 1 base and J by 2 bases, leaving 12 bases between them. CDR3 region: CASSLRYQNNYGYTF. CDR3 coding DNA: TGTGCCAGCAGCTTGAGGTACCAGAACAACTATGGCTACACCTTC.

The CDR3: CASRGDRGFDGYTF. The CDR3 nucleotides read TGTGCCAGCAGGGGGGACAGGGGCTTTGATGGCTACACCTTC. V and J are TRBV7-8 and TRBJ1-2, with TRBD1 identical over 10 bases. The CDR3 is 14 residues long. The J segment lost 6 bases and the V segment lost 6 bases, leaving 7 bases of the junction unmatched. Germline values: CDR1 SGHVS, CDR2 FQNEAQ.

This chain uses TRBV19 with TRBJ2-2; D possibly uses TRBD1 or TRBD2 (5 bases each). Germline loops: CDR1 LNHDA, CDR2 SQIVND (reference sequence). The CDR3 is made up of 18 amino acids. V was trimmed by 6 bases and J by 3 bases, leaving 23 bases between them. The CDR3 DNA follows: TGTGCCAGTAGCGAGGGACCACTCGCCAGGGCGGACACCGGGGAGCTGTTTTTT. It is translated as CASSEGPLARADTGELFF.

The V call is TRBV27, the J call TRBJ2-5; possibly TRBD1 for D (5 bases). This CDR3 is 14 amino acids long. Germline CDR1 reads MNHEY; CDR2 reads SMNVEV (reference sequence). V was cut by 5 bases and J by 12 bases, with 22 bases left in between. The CDR3 nucleotides read TGTGCCAGCAGTACCCGACAGTCGGATGGGGCAAAGTACTTC. It translates to CASSTRQSDGAKYF.

The chain uses TRBV14 and TRBJ2-7; TRBD1 matches 8 bases. Germline V gene sequence: CDR1 SGHDN, CDR2 FVKESK. The CDR3 contains 14 residues. The trim removed 3 bases at V and 6 bases at J, leaving 7 bases unmatched. The CDR3 nucleotides are TGTGCCAGCAGCCACCCCGGACAGGGAGCCGAGCAGTACTTC. Translation gives CASSHPGQGAEQYF.

This clone was observed a handful of times. CDR3 sequence reads: CASSLDLQAPSYEQYF. The CDR3 DNA reads as TGTGCCAGCAGCTTGGATCTGCAAGCGCCATCCTACGAGCAGTACTTC. J is TRBJ2-7 and V is TRBV5-4; D unresolved. Trimming left V 0 bases short and J 1 base short, with 14 bases between. Germline values: CDR1 SGHNT, CDR2 YYREEE (reference sequence). The CDR3 has 16 residues.

V and J are TRBV10-3 and TRBJ2-7; D gene uncertain. The CDR3 is 15 amino acids. Germline loops: CDR1 ENHRY, CDR2 SYGVKD. Trimming shortened V by 6 bases and J by 0 bases, and 15 bases separated the two germline ends. DNA for the CDR3: TGTGCCATCAGCCTGTACCAGGAGAGCTCCTACGAGCAGTACTTC. Amino acid sequence: CAISLYQESSYEQYF.

The chain combines TRBV7-3 with TRBJ1-2; 8 bases line up with TRBD1. The V gene's germline CDR1 is SGHTA and CDR2 FQGTGA. The CDR3 runs to 14 residues. Trimming took 5 bases from V and 4 from J; bases not matched to a gene: 6. The CDR3 bases are TGTGCCAGCAGCGCAGGGGGCGGCGGCTATGGCTACACCTTC. It codes for CASSAGGGGYGYTF.

V gene TRBV11-2 combines with J gene TRBJ1-1, with D possibly matching TRBD1 (6 bases). CDR3 length: 11 amino acids. V shed 5 bases and J shed 9 bases, with 10 bases lying between them. Germline V gene sequence: CDR1 SGHAT, CDR2 FQNNGV. DNA for the CDR3: TGTGCCAGCAGCCTGGACAGAAAAGCTTTCTTT. Translated: CASSLDRKAFF.

This clone appeared a few times. The rearrangement links TRBV11-2 to TRBJ1-2; D not certain. Germline values: CDR1 SGHAT, CDR2 FQNNGV. This CDR3 is built from 11 residues. The V and J ends lost 2 bases and 4 bases respectively, with 2 bases between them. CDR3 in amino acids: CASSLLYGYTF. DNA of the CDR3: TGTGCCAGCAGCTTACTCTATGGCTACACCTTC.

In its sample, this clone was seen once. The chain joins TRBV28 to TRBJ2-7; D is tentatively TRBD1 or TRBD2 (5 bases each). With 4 bases removed from V and 3 bases from J, the gap between germline ends came to 16 bases. This CDR3 region has 15 residues. Germline CDR1 reads MDHEN; CDR2 reads SYDVKM. Here the CDR3 reads CASSYLGTVDYEQYF. CDR3 sequence (DNA): TGTGCCAGCAGTTACCTCGGGACGGTCGACTACGAGCAGTACTTC.

The CDR3 DNA is TGTGCCAGCAGTGGGGGGACCCATCAGCCCCAGCATTTT. Protein sequence: CASSGGTHQPQHF. The V gene is TRBV27, the J gene TRBJ1-5; perhaps TRBD1 as D (5 bases). The ends were cut back, 5 bases at V and 5 bases at J, with 10 bases in the middle. CDR1 MNHEY and CDR2 SMNVEV come from the germline V gene (reference sequence). The CDR3 is 13 amino acids.

The chain combines TRBV15 with TRBJ2-7; 9 nucleotides align to TRBD1. The V gene end was trimmed by 8 bases and the J gene end by 4 bases; junction bases not matched to a gene: 12. CDR1 is LNHNV and CDR2 is YYDKDF in the germline V gene (reference sequence). This CDR3 contains 15 residues. The CDR3, as DNA: TGTGCCACCGGGGTCCCGGGACAGGGACGTTACGAGCAGTACTTC. It encodes CATGVPGQGRYEQYF.

This sequence joins TRBV9 and TRBJ2-1; D is ambiguous. There are 15 residues in the CDR3. Germline CDR1 is SGDLS and CDR2 is YYNGEE. The V end was cut by 6 bases, the J end by 0 bases, with 13 bases between. CDR3 in amino acids: CASTPTVSSYNEQFF. CDR3 DNA sequence: TGTGCCAGCACGCCTACTGTGAGCTCCTACAATGAGCAGTTCTTC.

This chain joins TRBV9 and TRBJ2-3; the D gene is possibly TRBD2 (7 bases). This CDR3 contains 16 residues. V was clipped by 0 bases and J by 0 bases, with 11 bases between them. Germline CDR1 SGDLS, CDR2 YYNGEE. CDR3 residues: CASSVEGGLSTDTQYF. Here the CDR3 DNA reads TGTGCCAGCAGCGTAGAGGGGGGGCTTAGCACAGATACGCAGTATTTT.

The chain has TRBV6-5 and TRBJ2-7; D uncertain. This CDR3 spans 11 amino acids. Between the trimmed V and J ends, which lost 0 bases and 7 bases, there was a span of 4 bases. Germline V gene sequence: CDR1 MNHEY, CDR2 SVGAGI. DNA of the CDR3: TGTGCCAGCAGTTACTCGAGAGAGCAGTACTTC. Amino acid sequence: CASSYSREQYF.

The CDR3 sequence is CASSLEGDDPRCEQFF. CDR3 sequence (DNA): TGTGCCAGCAGCTTAGAGGGGGACGACCCAAGGTGTGAGCAGTTCTTC. The rearrangement uses TRBV7-6 and TRBJ2-1; D is perhaps TRBD1 (6 bases). Germline loops: CDR1 SGHVS, CDR2 FNYEAQ. There are 16 residues in the CDR3. Trimming left V 1 base short and J 9 bases short, with 19 bases between.